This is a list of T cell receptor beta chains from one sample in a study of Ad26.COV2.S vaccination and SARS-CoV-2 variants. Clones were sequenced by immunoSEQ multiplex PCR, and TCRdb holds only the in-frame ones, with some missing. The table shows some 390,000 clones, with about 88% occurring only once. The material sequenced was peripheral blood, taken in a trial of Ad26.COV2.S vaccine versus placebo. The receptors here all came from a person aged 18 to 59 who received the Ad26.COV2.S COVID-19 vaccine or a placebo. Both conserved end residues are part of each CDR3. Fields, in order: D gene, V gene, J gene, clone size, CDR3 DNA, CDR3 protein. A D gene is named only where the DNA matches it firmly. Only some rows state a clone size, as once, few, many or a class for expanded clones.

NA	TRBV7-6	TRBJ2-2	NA	TGTGCCAGCAGCCTCACGACCCAAACGCACACCGGGGAGCTGTTTTTT	CASSLTTQTHTGELFF
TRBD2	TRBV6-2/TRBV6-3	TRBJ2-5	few	TGTGCCAGCAGTCGCGGACTAGCGGGAGTTAAGGAGACCCAGTACTTC	CASSRGLAGVKETQYF
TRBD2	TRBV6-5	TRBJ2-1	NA	TGTGCCAGCAGTTACGCCCAGCGGGAGCGGGATGAGCAGTTCTTC	CASSYAQRERDEQFF
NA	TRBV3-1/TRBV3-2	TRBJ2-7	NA	TGTGCCAGCAGCCATACCTCCAGGGGAGTATCCTACGAGCAGTACTTC	CASSHTSRGVSYEQYF
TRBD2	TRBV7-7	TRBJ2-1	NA	TGTGCCAGCAGCTCCGGGAGGGGTAGCGACCACAATGAGCAGTTCTTC	CASSSGRGSDHNEQFF
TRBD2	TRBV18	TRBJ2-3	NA	TGTGCCACCGCGGGGGGGCTAGCTACAGATACGCAGTATTTT	CATAGGLATDTQYF
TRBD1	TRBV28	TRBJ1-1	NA	TGTGCCAGCAACGTGCGACAGGGGGCGATAAGATCTGACACTGAAGCTTTCTTT	CASNVRQGAIRSDTEAFF
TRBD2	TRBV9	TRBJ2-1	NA	TGTGCCAGCAGCCCTTCTAGCGGGTCCTACAATGAGCAGTTCTTC	CASSPSSGSYNEQFF
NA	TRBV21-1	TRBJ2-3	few	TGTGCCAGCAGCAAAGATTTGGGGACTAGCCAAGGAGGTGGCACAGATACGCAGTATTTT	CASSKDLGTSQGGGTDTQYF
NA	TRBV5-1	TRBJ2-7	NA	TGCGCCAGCAGCTTAACTTCAGGGTACGCCTACGAGCAGTACTTC	CASSLTSGYAYEQYF
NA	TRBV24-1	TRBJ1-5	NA	TGTGCCACCAGGGCACACAGGCAGGTTCAGCCCCAGCATTTT	CATRAHRQVQPQHF
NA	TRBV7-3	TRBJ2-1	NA	TGTGCCAGCAGCTTAATGGCAGGTCTCAATGAGCAGTTCTTC	CASSLMAGLNEQFF
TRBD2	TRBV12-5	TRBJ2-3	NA	TGTGCTAGTGGAATAGCGGGAGGGAGCACAGATACGCAGTATTTT	CASGIAGGSTDTQYF
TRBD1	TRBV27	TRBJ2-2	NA	TGTGCCAGCAGTCCAGGGACAGGGGCCACCGGGGAGCTGTTTTTT	CASSPGTGATGELFF
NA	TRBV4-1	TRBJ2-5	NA	TGCGCCAGCAGCCAAGGGGGGGAGACCCAGTACTTC	CASSQGGETQYF